Following are 17 T cell receptor beta chains from one sample sequenced in a study of glioma-infiltrating T cells after dendritic cell vaccination. Generated by immunoSEQ multiplex PCR, the TCRdb table keeps only in-frame clones and is missing some. This table holds tens of thousands of clones, 81% found once. The material sequenced was blood, taken before dendritic cell vaccination. The source of these receptors is a human donor with glioblastoma.

The chain combines TRBV2 with TRBJ1-2; tentatively, D is TRBD1 (6 bases). With 6 bases removed from V and 1 base from J, the gap between germline ends came to 12 bases. Germline CDR1 is SNHLY and CDR2 is FYNNEI. The CDR3 sequence is 14 residues long. CDR3 in amino acids: CASSGQNLNYGYTF. The CDR3 coding sequence is TGTGCCAGCAGCGGACAGAACCTTAACTATGGCTACACCTTC.

This clone was recorded once. The J gene is TRBJ2-3, the V gene TRBV7-2; D is unresolved. The CDR3 extends over 14 amino acids. Per the germline V gene, CDR1 is SGHTA and CDR2 is FQGNSA. V was clipped by 5 bases and J by 5 bases, with 14 bases between them. CDR3 DNA: TGTGCCAGCAGCCTTGGCTCCGCCAAAGATACGCAGTATTTT. It specifies CASSLGSAKDTQYF.

CDR3 DNA sequence: TGTGCCAGCAGCTCCCCAGGGACAGGATGGACTGAAGCTTTCTTT. This translates into CASSSPGTGWTEAFF. This chain links TRBV7-9 with TRBJ1-1; 8 positions match TRBD1. Germline CDR1 SEHNR, CDR2 FQNEAQ (reference sequence). Trimming at V came to 4 bases and at J to 5 bases, leaving 9 bases not matched to a gene. This CDR3 is built from 15 residues.

The V gene is TRBV2, the J gene TRBJ2-7, with TRBD1 identical over 7 bases. The germline CDR1 and CDR2 sequences are SNHLY and FYNNEI. The CDR3 length is 14 residues. V shed 6 bases, J shed 0 bases, and the junction held 5 bases outside the gene matches. The CDR3 nucleotides are TGTGCCAGCAGCTCCGGGACAGACTCCTACGAGCAGTACTTC. As protein: CASSSGTDSYEQYF.

The V and J genes are TRBV2 and TRBJ2-5; 11 bases align to TRBD2. The CDR3 sequence is 16 residues long. The germline CDR1 and CDR2 sequences are SNHLY and FYNNEI. With 3 bases clipped from V and 2 bases from J, the junction kept 5 bases outside the gene matches. CDR3: CASSEASGGLQETQYF. The CDR3 bases are TGTGCCAGCAGTGAGGCTAGCGGGGGGTTACAAGAGACCCAGTACTTC. The variable domain in full, with the rest retrieved from reference TRBV2 and TRBJ2-5, is EPEVTQTPSHQVTQMGQEVILRCVPISNHLYFYWYRQILGQKVEFLVSFYNNEISEKSEIFDDQFSVERPDGSNFTLKIRSTKLEDSAMYFCASSEASGGLQETQYFGPGTRLLVL.

The chain links TRBV27 to TRBJ2-1; no reliable D call. V lost 5 bases, J lost 0 bases, and 11 bases lay in between. The CDR3 totals 15 residues. Germline lookup yields CDR1 MNHEY and CDR2 SMNVEV (reference sequence). CDR3 coding DNA: TGTGCCAGCAGTCTCTGGTCCAGCTCCTACAATGAGCAGTTCTTC. Translated, it gives CASSLWSSSYNEQFF.

The V and J genes are TRBV18 and TRBJ1-1; TRBD1 matches 7 bases. V lost 3 bases, J lost 5 bases, and 6 bases stayed unmatched. The CDR3 has 14 residues. CDR1 is KGHSH and CDR2 is LQKENI in the germline V gene. CDR3 in DNA: TGTGCCAGCTCACCGTTTACAGGGGATACTGAAGCTTTCTTT. Translation gives CASSPFTGDTEAFF.

This chain links TRBV10-3 with TRBJ2-3, with 8 bases lining up with TRBD1. The CDR3 sequence is 18 residues long. Per the germline V gene, CDR1 is ENHRY and CDR2 is SYGVKD. V lost 6 bases and J lost 2; bases outside the gene matches: 16. CDR3 nucleotides: TGTGCCATCAGCCGAGATAGACCTGGACAGGGTAACACAGATACGCAGTATTTT. Amino acids: CAISRDRPGQGNTDTQYF.

The chain uses TRBV11-1 and TRBJ1-1, with a possible D match to TRBD1 (5 bases). Trimming shortened V by 4 bases and J by 5 bases, and 11 bases separated the two germline ends. Germline loops: CDR1 SGHAT, CDR2 FQDESV (reference sequence). The CDR3 runs 13 residues. The CDR3 DNA reads TGTGCCAGCAGCTATAACCCAGGGACTGAAGCTTTCTTT. This codes for CASSYNPGTEAFF.

This chain joins TRBV5-1 and TRBJ2-7; D is perhaps TRBD1 (5 bases). Trimming left V 4 bases short and J 2 bases short, with 10 bases between. This CDR3 spans 13 amino acids. CDR1 and CDR2 from the germline V gene are SGHRS and YFSETQ. This CDR3 is CASSIDRTYEQYF. CDR3 DNA sequence: TGCGCCAGCAGCATAGACAGAACCTACGAGCAGTACTTC.

The V gene is TRBV11-3, the J gene TRBJ2-5; 8 bases match TRBD2. V was pared by 3 bases and J by 4 bases, with 7 bases of the junction left unmatched. This CDR3 is built from 15 residues. In germline, CDR1 is SGHNT, CDR2 YENEEA. CDR3 bases: TGTGCCAGCAGCTTTAACGGGGGGGCCGCAGAGACCCAGTACTTC. It specifies CASSFNGGAAETQYF.

The rearrangement links TRBV19 to TRBJ1-2; D is perhaps TRBD1 (5 bases). Trimming cost V 1 base and J 6 bases, with 9 bases left between them. This CDR3 contains 13 residues. Germline CDR1 is LNHDA and CDR2 is SQIVND (reference sequence). The CDR3 reads CASSIATADGYTF. CDR3 in DNA: TGTGCCAGTAGTATAGCGACAGCTGATGGCTACACCTTC.

In its sample, this clone was seen a few times. CDR3 in DNA: TGTGCCAGCAGTTTCTCGGACAGGAGTCGATCACCCCTCCACTTT. It is translated as CASSFSDRSRSPLHF. The chain has TRBV6-6 and TRBJ1-6; 7 bases are a match to TRBD1. CDR1 MNHNY and CDR2 SVGAGI come from the germline V gene (reference sequence). The length of the CDR3 is 15 residues. The J segment lost 10 bases and the V segment lost 4 bases, leaving 10 bases of the junction unmatched.

By proportion, this clone is medium-sized (0.01 to 0.1%). V gene TRBV21-1 combines with J gene TRBJ2-7; whether TRBD1, the table's D call, matches the DNA was not checked. TRBV21-1 is labeled a pseudogene. This CDR3 spans 17 amino acids. This chain's CDR3 is CASSKKRRTGLSYEQYF. CDR3 in DNA: TGTGCCAGCAGCAAAAAGAGACGGACAGGACTTTCCTACGAGCAGTACTTC.

The genes are TRBV7-9 and TRBJ1-1, with D tentatively TRBD1 (5 bases). CDR1 SEHNR and CDR2 FQNEAQ come from the germline V gene (reference sequence). The CDR3 runs 14 residues. Trimming took 4 bases from V and 1 from J, leaving 10 bases between them. CDR3 amino acids: CASSYSGGNTEAFF. CDR3 DNA sequence: TGTGCCAGCAGCTACTCCGGGGGGAACACTGAAGCTTTCTTT.

This clone was counted a single time. The CDR3 DNA follows: TGTGCTAGTGGTCTAAATCAGCCCCAGCATTTT. It translates to CASGLNQPQHF. J is TRBJ1-5 and V is TRBV12-5; no clear D. Trimming took off 5 bases at V and 4 bases at J, with 3 bases between the two ends. In germline, CDR1 is LGHNT, CDR2 FRNRAP. This CDR3 is 11 amino acids long.

This chain uses TRBV7-2 with TRBJ2-5, with 7 bases fitting TRBD1. Looked up from germline, CDR1 is SGHTA and CDR2 is FQGNSA. This CDR3 contains 15 residues. J was trimmed by 4 bases and V by 5 bases; bases with no gene match: 10. CDR3 sequence (DNA): TGTGCCAGCAGCCCCCCAGGGGGACGCGGAGAGACCCAGTACTTC. It is translated as CASSPPGGRGETQYF. The full variable domain, with the rest looked up from reference TRBV7-2 and TRBJ2-5, is GAGVSQSPSNKVTEKGKDVELRCDPISGHTALYWYRQSLGQGLEFLIYFQGNSAPDKSGLPSDRFSAERTGGSVSTLTIQRTQQEDSAVYLCASSPPGGRGETQYFGPGTRLLVL.